Listed below are T cell receptor beta chains from one sample, sequenced in a study of T cell responses to AZD1222 COVID-19 vaccine. Data came from immunoSEQ multiplex PCR; TCRdb stores just in-frame clones and leaves some out. This table has 150,000 to 250,000 clones, roughly 90% appearing once. The sample consisted of peripheral blood, taken 28 days after the second AZD1222 dose. The receptor set was obtained from an adult who received the AZD1222 COVID-19 vaccine. CDR3s include the opening cysteine and the closing phenylalanine or tryptophan. D genes are given only for firm matches. Part of the rows lack a size; the others show once, few, many or a class for expanded clones.

v_call	clone_size	j_call	d_call	cdr3_nt	cdr3_aa
TRBV11-3	NA	TRBJ2-1	NA	TGTGCCAGCAGCTTAGTTGGGGCCTACAATGAGCAGTTCTTC	CASSLVGAYNEQFF
TRBV11-2	NA	TRBJ1-2	NA	TGTGCCAGCAGCCCTACGGGGTTCTATGGCTACACCTTC	CASSPTGFYGYTF
TRBV7-9	once	TRBJ1-1	TRBD1	TGTGCCAGCAGCTCGACAGGGTGGGAAGCTTTCTTT	CASSSTGWEAFF
TRBV28	NA	TRBJ1-5	NA	TGTGCCAGCAGTTTATCGAGGCAGATTAGCAATCAGCCCCAGCATTTT	CASSLSRQISNQPQHF
TRBV12-3/TRBV12-4	NA	TRBJ2-2	NA	TGTGCCAGCAGTTCAGCGGCAACCGGGGAGCTGTTTTTT	CASSSAATGELFF
TRBV5-1	NA	TRBJ1-2	NA	TGCGCCAGCAGCTGGAGGCCAGGGGCGGAGGGCGGCTACACCTTC	CASSWRPGAEGGYTF
TRBV28	once	TRBJ1-5	NA	TGTGCCAGCAGTTTAGATCGGTATAGCAATCAGCCCCAGCATTTT	CASSLDRYSNQPQHF
TRBV4-2	NA	TRBJ1-4	NA	TGTGCCAGCAGCCAAGTGGGGACGGCCGATAATGAAAAACTGTTTTTT	CASSQVGTADNEKLFF
TRBV28	NA	TRBJ1-1	NA	TGTGCCAGCAGTTCGTCAGAAGCTTTCTTT	CASSSSEAFF
TRBV10-2	once	TRBJ2-1	TRBD2	TGCGCGGTCGGGAGCGGGGATGACAATGAGCAGTTCTTC	CAVGSGDDNEQFF
TRBV6-1	NA	TRBJ1-6	NA	TGTGCCAGCAGTGAAGGACTGATTAATTCACCCCTCCACTTT	CASSEGLINSPLHF
TRBV5-6	once	TRBJ1-2	NA	TGTGCCAGCAGCTTTATGGGGGGCTATGGCTACACCTTC	CASSFMGGYGYTF
TRBV28	NA	TRBJ1-2	NA	TGTGCCAGCAGAGTGACGGGCGCAGGGCTAAACTATGGCTACACCTTC	CASRVTGAGLNYGYTF
TRBV29-1	NA	TRBJ1-2	TRBD1	TGCAGCGTCCGAGGGGAGGGACAGGGGGGCTATGGCTACACCTTC	CSVRGEGQGGYGYTF